This T cell receptor beta chain was observed in a study of control samples from healthy donors and cancer patients. Profiled with immunoSEQ multiplex PCR; TCRdb holds only in-frame clones, not every one. The sample has 100,000 to 120,000 clones; around four fifths are singletons. This clone was observed at least ten times. The sequenced material came from blood. This receptor was taken from a man aged 18 to 30 in good health.

For the CDR3, the DNA is TGTGCCACCCGACAGGGATCGAGCAATCAGCCCCAGCATTTT. Its translation: CATRQGSSNQPQHF. V usage is TRBV27 and J usage is TRBJ1-5, with 7 bases identical to TRBD1. V gave up 10 bases and J gave up 1 base; unmatched junction bases: 7. Looked up from germline, CDR1 is MNHEY and CDR2 is SMNVEV (reference sequence). The CDR3 has 14 residues.